These 10 T cell receptor beta chains originate from one sample sequenced in a study of T-cell reconstitution after alpha-beta-depleted transplantation in children. Construction of the TCRbeta library involved unique molecular identifiers. TCRdb used MiXCR to reprocess the PCR reads, holding one entry per CDR3 protein. The sample has roughly 420,000 distinct CDR3 sequences; around 16% are singletons. This material consisted of PBMCs, mostly from graft donor cells, taken 360 days after TCRalphabeta/CD19-depleted stem cell transplant. These receptors were taken from a boy less than two years old who had a stem cell transplant for Wiskott-Aldrich syndrome, so the T cells may come from the graft donor.

The V and J genes are TRBV2 and TRBJ2-3; D ambiguous. Trimming removed 7 bases from V and 4 bases from J, with 6 bases in between. The germline V gene has CDR1 SNHLY and CDR2 FYNNEI. The CDR3 extends over 11 amino acids. DNA of the CDR3: TGTGCCAGCACATTTCCAGATACGCAGTATTTT. It specifies CASTFPDTQYF.

This rearrangement joins TRBV5-1 to TRBJ2-1; D gene uncertain. Trimming took 4 bases from V and 4 from J, leaving 12 bases between them. From germline, CDR1 is SGHRS and CDR2 YFSETQ. The CDR3 spans 14 residues. CDR3 sequence (DNA): TGCGCCAGCAGCACCGACATTTTATACAATGAGCAGTTCTTC. Amino acids: CASSTDILYNEQFF.

The V and J genes are TRBV6-1 and TRBJ2-1; D could derive from TRBD1 or TRBD2 (5 bases each). The germline V and J ends were trimmed by 4 bases and 4 bases, with 14 bases remaining between them. The CDR3 length is 15 residues. Germline V gives CDR1 MNHNS, CDR2 SASEGT. The CDR3 bases are TGTGCCAGCAGTGGAGAGGGGTTGGGATACAATGAGCAGTTCTTC. It translates to CASSGEGLGYNEQFF.

This clonotype was seen a few times. This sequence joins TRBV7-2 and TRBJ2-7; D is unresolved. The CDR3 loop spans 13 amino acids. V lost 5 bases, J lost 3 bases, and 11 bases lay in between. CDR1 is SGHTA, CDR2 FQGNSA, per germline. CDR3 residues: CASSPLGFYEQYF. The CDR3 region has the DNA TGTGCCAGCAGCCCTCTTGGATTCTACGAGCAGTACTTC.

The rearrangement joins TRBV2 to TRBJ2-1; no clear D gene. In germline, CDR1 is SNHLY, CDR2 FYNNEI. Trimming cost V 6 bases and J 8 bases, with 17 bases left between them. CDR3 length: 14 amino acids. The CDR3 protein is CASRDPRRLDEQFF. In DNA, the CDR3 is TGTGCCAGCAGGGACCCGCGTAGACTTGATGAGCAGTTCTTC.

This clonotype was detected a few times. In DNA, the CDR3 is TGTGCCACCAGGGGGACTAGCGGGAACACAGATACGCAGTATTTT. Amino acid sequence: CATRGTSGNTDTQYF. This sequence joins TRBV24-1 and TRBJ2-3, with 13 positions matching TRBD2. Looked up from germline, CDR1 is KGHDR and CDR2 is SFDVKD. The CDR3 loop spans 15 amino acids. V shed 7 bases, J shed 2 bases, and the junction held 2 bases outside the gene matches.

This clonotype was recorded at least ten times. This chain connects TRBV5-1 to TRBJ2-1, with 8 bases fitting TRBD1. Germline values: CDR1 SGHRS, CDR2 YFSETQ. The CDR3 runs to 15 residues. V shed 1 base, J shed 7 bases, and the junction held 7 bases outside the gene matches. As DNA, the CDR3 is TGCGCCAGCAGCTTGTTCGGACAGGGAAGGAATGAGCAGTTCTTC. It yields the protein CASSLFGQGRNEQFF.

This clonotype was observed many times. This sequence joins TRBV24-1 and TRBJ2-1; 9 bases fit TRBD1. CDR3 length: 16 amino acids. Germline V gene data show CDR1 as KGHDR and CDR2 as SFDVKD. J lost 3 bases, V lost 4 bases, and 6 bases had no gene match. CDR3 sequence (DNA): TGTGCCACCAGTGAACCCGGGACAGGGAGCTACAATGAGCAGTTCTTC. It encodes CATSEPGTGSYNEQFF.

V gene TRBV5-1 combines with J gene TRBJ1-1; 7 bases line up with TRBD1. Losses at the gene ends were 6 bases for V and 0 bases for J; bases not matched to a gene: 2. CDR3 length equals 13 residues. The germline gives CDR1 SGHRS, CDR2 YFSETQ. The CDR3 region has the DNA TGCGCCAGCACCGGGACAGTGAACACTGAAGCTTTCTTT. This gives the protein CASTGTVNTEAFF.

This clonotype was observed many times. V is TRBV29-1 and J is TRBJ2-2; 7 nucleotides line up with TRBD1. The CDR3 is 14 amino acids. From germline, CDR1 is SQVTM and CDR2 ANQGSEA. J gave up 1 base and V 4 bases, and 3 bases lay outside the gene matches. The CDR3, as DNA: TGCAGCGTTGGGGGACAGCAGAACACCGGGGAGCTGTTTTTT. It encodes CSVGGQQNTGELFF.